The 9 T cell receptor beta chains in this list originate from one sample, sequenced in a study of T-cell memory formation after mild COVID-19 (dated by TCRdb to the early 2020s). Libraries were built with 5' RACE. Reads for this sample came from an Illumina NovaSeq 6000. TCRdb cleaned the public reads at Q25 with fastp, built clones with MiXCR and kept in-frame beta chains. For every CDR3 protein sequence, its rows merge into one entry that carries the most common genes and DNA. Present in this sample are a few hundred thousand distinct CDR3 sequences, 15% to 20% of which were seen just once. The ten most abundant clones make up 20% to 25% of the sample. Specimen: PBMCs or a T cell subset sorted from them (not recorded which). These receptors were taken from a young man who had mild COVID-19 (a few samples of this study predate the infection). The sample titles of this study are shuffled in the database, so cell type and time point are left out; the donor was told from shared clones.

This clonotype was seen more than once but under ten times. This chain joins TRBV7-3 and TRBJ2-5; no clear D gene. Trimming took off 5 bases at V and 1 base at J, with 14 bases between the two ends. CDR3 size: 15 residues. Germline V gene lookup returns CDR1 SGHTA and CDR2 FQGTGA. CDR3 sequence (DNA): TGTGCCAGCAGCAGATTCGGCGCAATCCAAGAGACCCAGTACTTC. This sequence encodes CASSRFGAIQETQYF.

The table lists this clonotype with a few counts. The rearrangement uses TRBV2 and TRBJ2-7; TRBD2 might be the D (5 bases). V gave up 5 bases and J gave up 6 bases, with 17 bases separating them. The CDR3 spans 14 residues. In germline, CDR1 is SNHLY, CDR2 FYNNEI. The chain's CDR3 is CASSRGPAWIEQYF. CDR3 nucleotide sequence: TGTGCCAGCAGTCGCGGGCCGGCTTGGATCGAGCAGTACTTC.

The CDR3 reads CASKGASLNEQFF. DNA for the CDR3: TGTGCCAGCAAAGGGGCTAGCTTGAATGAGCAGTTCTTC. The chain has TRBV12-3 or TRBV12-4 and TRBJ2-1; possibly TRBD1 or TRBD2 for D (5 bases each). Trimming left V 7 bases short and J 7 bases short, with 14 bases between. This CDR3 contains 13 residues.

This chain uses TRBV9 with TRBJ1-5; 7 bases match TRBD1. After removal of 3 bases from V and 0 bases from J, the junction contained 3 bases not matched to a gene. There are 15 residues in the CDR3. The germline gives CDR1 SGDLS, CDR2 YYNGEE. The CDR3 sequence: CASSETGDSNQPQHF. CDR3 nucleotides: TGTGCCAGCAGCGAAACAGGGGATAGCAATCAGCCCCAGCATTTT.

This clonotype appeared a few times. The rearrangement links TRBV5-1 to TRBJ2-3; 8 bases agree with TRBD2. With 4 bases clipped from V and 6 bases from J, the junction kept 7 bases outside the gene matches. Germline loops: CDR1 SGHRS, CDR2 YFSETQ. The CDR3 runs 14 residues. As DNA, the CDR3 is TGCGCCAGCAGCAGGACTAGCCGTGGGGATACGCAGTATTTT. Protein sequence: CASSRTSRGDTQYF. Combining the CDR3 with reference TRBV5-1 and TRBJ2-3 gives the whole variable domain KAGVTQTPRYLIKTRGQQVTLSCSPISGHRSVSWYQQTPGQGLQFLFEYFSETQRNKGNFPGRFSGRQFSNSRSEMNVSTLELGDSALYLCASSRTSRGDTQYFGPGTRLTVL.

The chain combines TRBV14 with TRBJ1-2; D remains ambiguous. Germline CDR1 SGHDN, CDR2 FVKESK. V dropped 0 bases and J dropped 0 bases, with 8 bases sitting between them. CDR3 size: 15 residues. The CDR3 nucleotides read TGTGCCAGCAGCCAAGAAAGAATGTCTAACTATGGCTACACCTTC. As protein: CASSQERMSNYGYTF.

The CDR3 loop is CASSFGTDFFGELFF. CDR3 sequence (DNA): TGCGCCAGCAGTTTCGGGACAGACTTCTTCGGGGAGCTGTTTTTT. The rearrangement links TRBV5-1 to TRBJ2-2; 7 bases align to TRBD1. Germline V gene lookup returns CDR1 SGHRS and CDR2 YFSETQ. V gave up 5 bases and J gave up 7 bases; unmatched junction bases: 11. The CDR3 runs to 15 residues.

This clonotype was counted between two and nine times. The V and J genes are TRBV18 and TRBJ1-5; D is ambiguous. The CDR3 consists of 10 residues. With 10 bases removed from V and 3 bases from J, the gap between germline ends came to 4 bases. Germline CDR1 KGHSH, CDR2 LQKENI. CDR3 sequence: CATFNQPQHF. The CDR3 nucleotides read TGTGCCACCTTCAATCAGCCCCAGCATTTT.

Note on this clonotype: One end of the junction varies from germline; a read error may be responsible. The chain couples TRBV4-3 to TRBJ1-1; tentative D call: TRBD1 (5 bases). Germline CDR1 LGHNA, CDR2 YSLEER. The CDR3 is made up of 15 amino acids. The CDR3 nucleotides read TGCGCCAGAAGCCAAGGTCCAGGGACGAACACTGAAGCTTTCTTT. This sequence encodes CARSQGPGTNTEAFF.